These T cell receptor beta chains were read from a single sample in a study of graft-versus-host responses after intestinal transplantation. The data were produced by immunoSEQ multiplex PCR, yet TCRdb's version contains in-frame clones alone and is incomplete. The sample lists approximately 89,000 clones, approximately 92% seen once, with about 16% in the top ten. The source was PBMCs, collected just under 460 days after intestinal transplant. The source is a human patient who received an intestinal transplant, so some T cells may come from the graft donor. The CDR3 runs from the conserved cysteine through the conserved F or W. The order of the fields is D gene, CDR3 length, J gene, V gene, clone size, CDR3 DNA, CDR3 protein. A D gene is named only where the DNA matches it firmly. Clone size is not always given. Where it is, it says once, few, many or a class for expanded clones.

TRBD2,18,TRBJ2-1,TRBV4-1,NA,TGCGCCAGCAGCCGCCCGGGACTAGCGGGTCCCCCCTACAATGAGCAGTTCTTC,CASSRPGLAGPPYNEQFF
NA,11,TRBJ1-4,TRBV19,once,TGTGCCAGTAGTATGGCGGGAAAACTGTTTTTT,CASSMAGKLFF
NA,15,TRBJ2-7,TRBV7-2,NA,TGTGCCAGCAGCTTAGGCGGGGCCCTTCACTACGAGCAGTACTTC,CASSLGGALHYEQYF
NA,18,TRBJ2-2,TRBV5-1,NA,TGCGCCAGCAGCGTCCTTAGTCGGGCGGGGGCTCCGACCGGGGAGCTGTTTTTT,CASSVLSRAGAPTGELFF
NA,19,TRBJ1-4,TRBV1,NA,TGCACCAGCAGCCGACCGGGACAGGGGGCCGCAGGTCCTAATGAAAAACTGTTTTTT,CTSSRPGQGAAGPNEKLFF
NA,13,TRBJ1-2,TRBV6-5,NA,TGTGCCAGCACCCCCCTCTGGTCGGATGGCTACACCTTC,CASTPLWSDGYTF
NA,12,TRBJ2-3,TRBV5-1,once,TGCGCCAGCAGCCTGGATTGGGATACGCAGTATTTT,CASSLDWDTQYF
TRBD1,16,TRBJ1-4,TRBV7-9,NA,TGTGCCAGCAGCCCCAATGCCGGGACAGGGGGCGAAAAACTGTTTTTT,CASSPNAGTGGEKLFF
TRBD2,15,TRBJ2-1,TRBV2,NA,TGTGCCAGCAGGTCCACTAGCGGGGGTTCCGATGAGCAGTTCTTC,CASRSTSGGSDEQFF
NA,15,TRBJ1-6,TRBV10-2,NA,TGCGCCAGCAGTGAGTCGGGGGGGAGGAATTCACCCCTCCACTTT,CASSESGGRNSPLHF
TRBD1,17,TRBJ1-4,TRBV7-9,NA,TGTGCCAGCAGCTTAGCGACAGGGAAAGCCTCTAATGAAAAACTGTTTTTT,CASSLATGKASNEKLFF
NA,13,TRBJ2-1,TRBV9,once,TGTGCCAGCAGCCGGGGCGCCTACAATGAGCAGTTCTTC,CASSRGAYNEQFF
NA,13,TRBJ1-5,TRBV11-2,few,TGTGCCAGCAGCCCCGACGTTGGTCAGCCCCAGCATTTT,CASSPDVGQPQHF
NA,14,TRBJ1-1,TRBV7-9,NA,TGTGCCAGCAGCCCCCAGGGAGGGAGCACTGAAGCTTTCTTT,CASSPQGGSTEAFF
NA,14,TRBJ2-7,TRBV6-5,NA,TGTGCCAGCACCAGAGGGGCACCGGTTTACGAGCAGTACTTC,CASTRGAPVYEQYF
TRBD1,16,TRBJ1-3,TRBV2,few,TGTGCCAGCAGTGAAGTTGGACAGGTCACTGGAAACACCATATATTTT,CASSEVGQVTGNTIYF
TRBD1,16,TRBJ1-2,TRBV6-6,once,TGTGCCTGCAGGACAGGGGTCTCCTCTCTCGACTATGGCTACACCTTC,CACRTGVSSLDYGYTF
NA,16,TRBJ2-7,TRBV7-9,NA,TGTGCCAGCAGCTCCGAAGAGGCCAGAAAGCGGTACGAGCAGTACTTC,CASSSEEARKRYEQYF
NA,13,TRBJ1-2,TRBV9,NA,TGTGCCAGCAGCGTAAGCGGGGACTATGGCTACACCTTC,CASSVSGDYGYTF
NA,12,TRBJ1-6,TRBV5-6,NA,TGTGCCAGCAGCCGACCCGGTTCACCCCTCCACTTT,CASSRPGSPLHF
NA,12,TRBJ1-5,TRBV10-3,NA,TGTGCCACCACGGACAGCAATCAGCCCCAGCATTTT,CATTDSNQPQHF
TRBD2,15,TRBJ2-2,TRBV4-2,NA,TGTGCCAGCAGCCCTGAGGCTAGCGGGTCGGGGGAGCTGTTTTTT,CASSPEASGSGELFF
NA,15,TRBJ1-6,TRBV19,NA,TGTGCCAGTAGTATTACGGGCGGCTCGGGGTCACCCCTCCACTTT,CASSITGGSGSPLHF
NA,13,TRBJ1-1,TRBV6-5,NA,TGTGCCAGCAGTGACGCTTACAGGGAACGAGCTTTCTTT,CASSDAYRERAFF
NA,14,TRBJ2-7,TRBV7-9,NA,TGTGCCAGCAGCTTAGGCGGAGGGGGCCACGAGCAGTACTTC,CASSLGGGGHEQYF
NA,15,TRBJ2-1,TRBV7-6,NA,TGTGCCAGCAGCTTGGGGGAGCCTTCCTACAATGAGCAGTTCTTC,CASSLGEPSYNEQFF
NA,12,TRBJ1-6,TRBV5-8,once,TGTGCCAGCAGCTCCTATAATTCACCCCTCCACTTT,CASSSYNSPLHF
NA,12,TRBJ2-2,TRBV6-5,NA,TGTGCCAGCAGTCTCAGTACCGGGGAGCTGTTTTTT,CASSLSTGELFF
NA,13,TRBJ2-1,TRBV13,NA,TGTGCCAGCAGCTTAACAGCCTACAATGAGCAGTTCTTC,CASSLTAYNEQFF
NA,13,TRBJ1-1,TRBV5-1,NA,TGCGCCAGCAGCCAGGACTCCCGCACTGAAGCTTTCTTT,CASSQDSRTEAFF
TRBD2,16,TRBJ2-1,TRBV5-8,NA,TGTGCCAGCAGCTTGGGTGGCGGGGGGCCCTACAATGAGCAGTTCTTC,CASSLGGGGPYNEQFF
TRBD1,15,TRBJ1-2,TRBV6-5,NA,TGTGCCAGCAGTTACTCGACAGGGGGCGACTATGGCTACACCTTC,CASSYSTGGDYGYTF
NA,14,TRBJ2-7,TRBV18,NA,TGTGCCAGCTCACCCGGAGGCCCCTCCTACGAGCAGTACTTC,CASSPGGPSYEQYF
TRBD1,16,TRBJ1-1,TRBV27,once,TGTGCCAGCAGCAAACAAACAGGGGTTGCGAACACTGAAGCTTTCTTT,CASSKQTGVANTEAFF
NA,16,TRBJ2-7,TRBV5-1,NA,TGCGCCAGCAGTCCACGCCCCAGGGTAGTGAATTACGAGCAGTACTTC,CASSPRPRVVNYEQYF
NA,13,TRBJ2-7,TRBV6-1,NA,TGTGCCAGCAGCCTAACAAGGGAATACGAGCAGTACTTC,CASSLTREYEQYF
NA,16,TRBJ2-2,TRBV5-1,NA,TGCGCCAGCAGCTTGGTTGGACTCTCAGGGACCGGGGAGCTGTTTTTT,CASSLVGLSGTGELFF
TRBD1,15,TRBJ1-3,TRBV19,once,TGTGCCAGTAGCAGGACAGGGGGGTCGGCAAACACCATATATTTT,CASSRTGGSANTIYF
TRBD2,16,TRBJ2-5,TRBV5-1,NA,TGCGCCAGCAGCTTGGCCGCTAGCGGGGGGGCCGAGACCCAGTACTTC,CASSLAASGGAETQYF
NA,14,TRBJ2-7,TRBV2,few,TGTGCCAGCCTCCGAGATTTGGGGGTCGGCGAGCAGTACTTC,CASLRDLGVGEQYF
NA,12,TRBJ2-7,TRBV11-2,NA,TGTGCCAGCCACACCGCACCGGACGAGCAGTACTTC,CASHTAPDEQYF
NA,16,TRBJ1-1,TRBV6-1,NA,TGTGCCAGCAGTGAAGCGGTGCAGGGAGGGTACACTGAAGCTTTCTTT,CASSEAVQGGYTEAFF
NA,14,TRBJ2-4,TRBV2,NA,TGTGCCAGCAGTGACGGGATGGCCAAAAACATTCAGTACTTC,CASSDGMAKNIQYF
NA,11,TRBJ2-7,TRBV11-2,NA,TGTGCCAGCAGCTTAGGCGTCGAGCAGTACTTC,CASSLGVEQYF
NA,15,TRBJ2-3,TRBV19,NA,TGTGCCAGTAGTCCTTGGGACGAAAGCACAGATACGCAGTATTTT,CASSPWDESTDTQYF
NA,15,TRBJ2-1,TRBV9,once,TGTGCCAGCAGCGTAGAGGCACTAGCCGACAATGAGCAGTTCTTC,CASSVEALADNEQFF
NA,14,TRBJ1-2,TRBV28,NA,TGTGCCAGCAGTTTATCACGGGGGGCGCTTGGCTACACCTTC,CASSLSRGALGYTF
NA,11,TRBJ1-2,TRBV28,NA,TGTGCCAGCAGTCTGAACGCTGGCTACACCTTC,CASSLNAGYTF
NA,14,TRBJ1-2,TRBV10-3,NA,TGTGCCATCATGGGGGGCGGAGCTAACTATGGCTACACCTTC,CAIMGGGANYGYTF
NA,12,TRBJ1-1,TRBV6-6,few,TGTGCCAGCAGACCCGACAGACCTGAAGCTTTCTTT,CASRPDRPEAFF